Presented here are 29 T cell receptor beta chains from one specimen sequenced in a study of blood T cell repertoires in COVID-19. Produced via immunoSEQ multiplex PCR; TCRdb's table is partial and in-frame only. The sample records under 200,000 clones, about 81% being singletons. The sequenced material came from PBMCs or T cells enriched from blood (not recorded which). Source of these receptors: a man aged 50-59 years who had recovered from COVID-19.

The chain recombines TRBV28 with TRBJ1-2; a possible D gene is TRBD1 (6 bases). Germline V gene lookup returns CDR1 MDHEN and CDR2 SYDVKM. Trimming pared 8 bases from V and 0 bases from J, leaving 19 bases between. This CDR3 region has 16 residues. The CDR3 DNA sequence: TGTGCCAGCCAGAGAGGGACACTCAACTCTAACTATGGCTACACCTTC. Translating it yields CASQRGTLNSNYGYTF.

V is TRBV27 and J is TRBJ1-1; TRBD1 matches at 8 bases. J was trimmed by 6 bases and V by 6 bases; bases with no gene match: 6. The CDR3 totals 13 residues. Germline values: CDR1 MNHEY, CDR2 SMNVEV (reference sequence). CDR3 nucleotides: TGTGCCAGCAGGGAGACAGGGGCCCCTGAAGCTTTCTTT. Translating it yields CASRETGAPEAFF.

The chain joins TRBV6-4 to TRBJ2-2; 9 bases line up with TRBD1. This CDR3 spans 16 amino acids. The V gene's germline CDR1 is MRHNA and CDR2 SNTAGT. Trimming removed 0 bases from V and 3 bases from J; junction bases left unmatched: 2. The CDR3 nucleotides read TGTGCCAGCAGTGACTCTTGGACAGGGGACACCGGGGAGCTGTTTTTT. This translates into CASSDSWTGDTGELFF.

The chain is built from TRBV4-1 and TRBJ2-1, with D possibly TRBD2 on 6 matching bases. There are 17 residues in the CDR3. The V gene lost 3 bases and the J gene lost 4 bases, with 19 bases spanning the gap. The germline V gene encodes CDR1 MGHRA and CDR2 YSYEKL. The CDR3 region has the DNA TGCGCCAGCAGCCACCCCCTGCTTCGGCGGGGATACAATGAGCAGTTCTTC. Encoded protein: CASSHPLLRRGYNEQFF.

The chain joins TRBV10-2 to TRBJ2-5; D gene unclear. Germline CDR1 and CDR2: WSHSY and SAAADI. CDR3 size: 12 residues. The V end was cut by 5 bases, the J end by 1 base, with 5 bases between. CDR3 DNA sequence: TGCGCCAGCAGTCTATTCCAAGAGACCCAGTACTTC. It specifies CASSLFQETQYF.

This rearrangement joins TRBV27 to TRBJ1-5; D might be TRBD1 (5 bases). Germline CDR1 is MNHEY and CDR2 is SMNVEV (reference sequence). The length of the CDR3 is 16 residues. The V and J ends lost 6 bases and 0 bases respectively, with 15 bases between them. The CDR3 reads CASRPGHPYSNQPQHF. The CDR3 DNA follows: TGTGCCAGCAGACCAGGACACCCATATAGCAATCAGCCCCAGCATTTT.

This clone came up many times. The rearrangement joins TRBV11-3 to TRBJ1-2, with TRBD1 as a possible D gene (5 bases). Trimming left V 0 bases short and J 5 bases short, with 16 bases between. CDR1 is SGHNT, CDR2 YENEEA, per germline. This CDR3 contains 16 residues. The CDR3 DNA is TGTGCCAGCAGCTTAGAGGGCCGAAGGGGAAGGTATGGCTACACCTTC. Translation: CASSLEGRRGRYGYTF. Based on the CDR3 plus reference TRBV11-3 and TRBJ1-2, the full variable domain is EAGVVQSPRYKIIEKKQPVAFWCNPISGHNTLYWYLQNLGQGPELLIRYENEEAVDDSQLPKDRFSAERLKGVDSTLKIQPAELGDSAVYLCASSLEGRRGRYGYTFGSGTRLTVV.

The chain links TRBV2 to TRBJ2-5; the D is unclear. Germline V gives CDR1 SNHLY, CDR2 FYNNEI. The CDR3 totals 12 residues. V gave up 2 bases and J gave up 5 bases, with 6 bases separating them. Written as DNA, the CDR3 is TGTGCCAGCAGTGAACGGAGTGAGACCCAGTACTTC. Translation: CASSERSETQYF.

V gene TRBV3-1 (or the pseudogene TRBV3-2) combines with J gene TRBJ1-2; TRBD1 matches at 8 bases. The CDR3 has 16 residues. J lost 4 bases, V lost 3 bases, and 10 bases had no gene match. Germline V gene data show CDR1 as LGHDT and CDR2 as YNNKEL (reference sequence). The CDR3 region is CASSHVGQAGPYGYTF. The CDR3 nucleotides read TGTGCCAGCAGCCACGTGGGACAGGCCGGGCCCTATGGCTACACCTTC.

The J gene is TRBJ2-7, the V gene TRBV6-2 or TRBV6-3, with a possible D match to TRBD1 (6 bases). Germline loops: CDR1 MNHEY, CDR2 SVGEGT. The ends were cut back, 0 bases at V and 3 bases at J, with 12 bases in the middle. The CDR3 contains 15 residues. The CDR3 spells CASSYSWSGDYEQYF. DNA of the CDR3: TGTGCCAGCAGTTACTCTTGGTCAGGGGACTACGAGCAGTACTTC.

Remarks on this clone: At one boundary the junction diverges from the germline segment, which might be a read error. The chain joins TRBV7-7 to TRBJ2-1, with TRBD1 matching 9 bases. The germline V gene encodes CDR1 SSHAT and CDR2 FNYEAQ (reference sequence). This CDR3 comprises 15 residues. The CDR3 bases are TGTGCTAGCAGCCCAACCGGGACAGGGAACAATGAGCAGTTCTTC. Translating gives CASSPTGTGNNEQFF.

This clone was seen a single time. J is TRBJ2-7 and V is TRBV19, with TRBD1 as a possible D gene (6 bases). Germline V gives CDR1 LNHDA, CDR2 SQIVND (reference sequence). The CDR3 is 13 amino acids. V was cut by 5 bases and J by 4 bases, with 12 bases left in between. Here the CDR3 DNA reads TGTGCCAGTAGTCCCGGGACAAATTACGAGCAGTACTTC. Protein: CASSPGTNYEQYF. The full variable domain, in which reference TRBV19 and TRBJ2-7 provide the parts outside the CDR3, is DGGITQSPKYLFRKEGQNVTLSCEQNLNHDAMYWYRQDPGQGLRLIYYSQIVNDFQKGDIAEGYSVSREKKESFPLTVTSAQKNPTAFYLCASSPGTNYEQYFGPGTRLTVT.

This chain uses TRBV5-1 with TRBJ2-5, with TRBD2 identical over 14 bases. Germline assignment: CDR1 SGHRS and CDR2 YFSETQ. J gave up 4 bases and V 4 bases, and 9 bases lay outside the gene matches. CDR3 length equals 17 residues. This CDR3 reads CASSPGTSGGPGETQYF. The CDR3 coding sequence is TGCGCCAGCAGCCCCGGGACTAGCGGGGGACCGGGAGAGACCCAGTACTTC. Drawing the rest from reference TRBV5-1 and TRBJ2-5, the complete variable domain is KAGVTQTPRYLIKTRGQQVTLSCSPISGHRSVSWYQQTPGQGLQFLFEYFSETQRNKGNFPGRFSGRQFSNSRSEMNVSTLELGDSALYLCASSPGTSGGPGETQYFGPGTRLLVL.

The genes are TRBV5-1 and TRBJ2-1; a possible D gene is TRBD2 (5 bases). The CDR3 sequence is 13 residues long. The ends were cut back, 4 bases at V and 7 bases at J, with 12 bases in the middle. Germline values: CDR1 SGHRS, CDR2 YFSETQ. CDR3: CASSPVGGNEQFF. CDR3 nucleotide sequence: TGCGCCAGCAGCCCCGTAGGAGGAAATGAGCAGTTCTTC.

The chain joins TRBV7-8 to TRBJ1-3, with D unclear. The CDR3 consists of 16 residues. The germline CDR1 and CDR2 sequences are SGHVS and FQNEAQ. V shed 0 bases and J shed 2 bases, with 11 bases lying between them. The CDR3 sequence is CASSLAPTLAGNTIYF. The DNA of the CDR3 is TGTGCCAGCAGCTTAGCTCCTACTCTGGCTGGAAACACCATATATTTT.

The V gene is TRBV28, the J gene TRBJ2-1, with D possibly TRBD1 on 6 matching bases. In germline, CDR1 is MDHEN, CDR2 SYDVKM. The CDR3 totals 12 residues. The V end lost 7 bases, the J end lost 10 bases, and 14 bases lay between the germline ends. In nucleotides, the CDR3 is TGTGCCAGCAATCAGGGGCACAGAGAGCAGTTCTTC. As protein: CASNQGHREQFF.

The chain joins TRBV11-3 to TRBJ2-5, with 8 bases lining up with TRBD2. J lost 5 bases, V lost 1 base, and 12 bases had no gene match. The CDR3 is made up of 17 amino acids. Germline V lookup: CDR1 SGHNT, CDR2 YENEEA. The CDR3 DNA follows: TGTGCCAGCAGCTTAGGCCCCGGGGGGGCCGGTGAGGAGACCCAGTACTTC. Amino acid sequence: CASSLGPGGAGEETQYF.

The genes are TRBV6-5 and TRBJ1-2, with a tentative D call TRBD1 (6 bases). The CDR3 consists of 13 residues. From germline, CDR1 is MNHEY and CDR2 SVGAGI. Trimming took off 7 bases at V and 7 bases at J, with 16 bases between the two ends. CDR3 nucleotide sequence: TGTGCCAGCAATTCCGCAGGGGAAAGTGGCTACACCTTC. It translates to CASNSAGESGYTF.

The chain is built from TRBV3-1 (or the pseudogene TRBV3-2) and TRBJ2-7; D ambiguous. Germline assignment: CDR1 LGHDT and CDR2 YNNKEL (reference sequence). V was clipped by 2 bases and J by 3 bases, with 8 bases between them. The CDR3 is 13 amino acids. The CDR3 nucleotides read TGTGCCAGCAGCCAAAACAGATACTACGAGCAGTACTTC. Translated, it gives CASSQNRYYEQYF.

This chain connects TRBV7-9 to TRBJ2-3; the match to TRBD2 covers 14 bases. This CDR3 is built from 18 residues. The J segment lost 2 bases and the V segment lost 4 bases, leaving 8 bases of the junction unmatched. Germline V CDR1 and CDR2: SEHNR, FQNEAQ (reference sequence). DNA of the CDR3: TGTGCCAGCAGCTCAACCTCGGGACTAGCGGGGGCCACAGATACGCAGTATTTT. Residues: CASSSTSGLAGATDTQYF.

This chain connects TRBV19 to TRBJ1-1; 8 bases are a match to TRBD1. Trimming at V came to 3 bases and at J to 5 bases, leaving 5 bases not matched to a gene. Germline loops: CDR1 LNHDA, CDR2 SQIVND (reference sequence). This CDR3 has 14 amino acids. The CDR3 here is CASSITGGLTEAFF. The CDR3 DNA reads TGTGCCAGTAGTATTACAGGGGGTCTAACTGAAGCTTTCTTT.

The rearrangement joins TRBV5-8 to TRBJ2-5; D possibly corresponds to TRBD2 (6 bases). The germline V gene encodes CDR1 SGHTS and CDR2 YDEGEE. With 3 bases removed from V and 1 base from J, the gap between germline ends came to 13 bases. The CDR3 length is 15 residues. CDR3 in DNA: TGTGCCAGCAGCTGGAGGGGAGTCGGCCAAGAGACCCAGTACTTC. Encoded protein: CASSWRGVGQETQYF.

The chain has TRBV4-3 and TRBJ1-4, with 9 bases that match TRBD1. In germline, CDR1 is LGHNA, CDR2 YSLEER. After removal of 4 bases from V and 4 bases from J, the junction contained 10 bases not matched to a gene. The CDR3 spans 17 residues. Here the CDR3 reads CASSPYRGQGFNEKLFF. In nucleotides, the CDR3 is TGCGCCAGCAGCCCCTATAGGGGACAGGGCTTTAATGAAAAACTGTTTTTT.

The chain employs TRBV27 and TRBJ2-7, with TRBD2 identical over 9 bases. V lost 1 base and J lost 7; bases outside the gene matches: 8. This CDR3 is 15 amino acids long. CDR1 and CDR2 from the germline V gene are MNHEY and SMNVEV (reference sequence). CDR3 sequence: CASSLWASGEGEQYF. Here the CDR3 DNA reads TGTGCCAGCAGTTTATGGGCTAGCGGGGAGGGGGAGCAGTACTTC.

The rearrangement uses TRBV4-1 and TRBJ1-4, with TRBD1 matching 7 bases. V shed 0 bases, J shed 4 bases, and the junction held 2 bases outside the gene matches. This CDR3 has 15 residues. Germline V gene data show CDR1 as MGHRA and CDR2 as YSYEKL. DNA for the CDR3: TGCGCCAGCAGCCAAGAACAGGGGTTTAATGAAAAACTGTTTTTT. Protein sequence: CASSQEQGFNEKLFF.

V is TRBV9 and J is TRBJ1-2; tentative D call: TRBD1 (5 bases). Deletions cut 0 bases from V and 5 bases from J, with 26 bases between. From germline, CDR1 is SGDLS and CDR2 YYNGEE. CDR3 size: 19 residues. As DNA, the CDR3 is TGTGCCAGCAGCGTAGGAAAAATGGGGGGACGGATCCTTGGGTATGGCTACACCTTC. Encoded protein: CASSVGKMGGRILGYGYTF. Variable domain in full (rest from reference TRBV9 and TRBJ1-2): DSGVTQTPKHLITATGQRVTLRCSPRSGDLSVYWYQQSLDQGLQFLIQYYNGEERAKGNILERFSAQQFPDLHSELNLSSLELGDSALYFCASSVGKMGGRILGYGYTFGSGTRLTVV.

V is TRBV7-9 and J is TRBJ1-5, with D hard to call. This CDR3 is 14 amino acids long. V shed 4 bases and J shed 5 bases, with 12 bases lying between them. CDR1 and CDR2 (germline): SEHNR, FQNEAQ (reference sequence). CDR3 in DNA: TGTGCCAGCAGCTCAGACACGTACCATCAGCCCCAGCATTTT. Translating gives CASSSDTYHQPQHF.

This chain uses TRBV10-3 with TRBJ1-1; no clear D. The germline V gene encodes CDR1 ENHRY and CDR2 SYGVKD. CDR3 length: 13 residues. Trimming left V 8 bases short and J 5 bases short, with 15 bases between. The CDR3 reads CAISFRTGTEAFF. The CDR3 DNA follows: TGTGCCATCTCCTTCCGGACTGGAACTGAAGCTTTCTTT.

The CDR3 DNA reads as TGTGCCAGCAGCTTAGGGGGACAACGTAATTCACCCCTCCACTTT. Its translation: CASSLGGQRNSPLHF. The chain joins TRBV7-9 to TRBJ1-6, with D perhaps TRBD1 (6 bases). V lost 1 base and J 6 bases, leaving 10 bases between the germline ends. Germline-derived CDR1 and CDR2 are SEHNR and FQNEAQ (reference sequence). This CDR3 is built from 15 residues.